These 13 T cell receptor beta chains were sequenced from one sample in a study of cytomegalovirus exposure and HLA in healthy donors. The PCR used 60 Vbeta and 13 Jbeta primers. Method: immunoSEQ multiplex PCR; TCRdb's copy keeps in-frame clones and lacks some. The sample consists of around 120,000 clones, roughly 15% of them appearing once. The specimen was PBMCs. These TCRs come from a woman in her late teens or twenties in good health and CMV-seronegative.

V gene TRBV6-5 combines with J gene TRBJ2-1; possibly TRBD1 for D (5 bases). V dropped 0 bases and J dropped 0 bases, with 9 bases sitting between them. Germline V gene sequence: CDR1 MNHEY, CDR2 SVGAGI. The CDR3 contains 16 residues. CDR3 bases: TGTGCCAGCAGTTACTCTCCAGGGAACTCCTACAATGAGCAGTTCTTC. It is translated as CASSYSPGNSYNEQFF.

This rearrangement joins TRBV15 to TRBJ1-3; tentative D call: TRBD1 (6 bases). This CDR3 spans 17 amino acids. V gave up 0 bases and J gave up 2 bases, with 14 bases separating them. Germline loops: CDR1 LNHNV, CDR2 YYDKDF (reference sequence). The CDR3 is CATSREGGQGTGNTIYF. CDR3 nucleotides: TGTGCCACCAGCAGAGAGGGGGGGCAGGGGACTGGAAACACCATATATTTT. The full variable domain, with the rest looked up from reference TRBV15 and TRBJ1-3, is DAMVIQNPRYQVTQFGKPVTLSCSQTLNHNVMYWYQQKSSQAPKLLFHYYDKDFNNEADTPDNFQSRRPNTSFCFLDIRSPGLGDTAMYLCATSREGGQGTGNTIYFGEGSWLTVV.

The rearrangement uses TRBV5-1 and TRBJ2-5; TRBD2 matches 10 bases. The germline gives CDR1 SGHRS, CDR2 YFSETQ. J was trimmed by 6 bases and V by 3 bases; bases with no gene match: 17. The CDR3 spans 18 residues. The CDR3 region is CASSSRWLAGAMSQTQYF. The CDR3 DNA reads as TGCGCCAGCAGCTCCCGGTGGCTAGCGGGGGCCATGAGTCAGACCCAGTACTTC.

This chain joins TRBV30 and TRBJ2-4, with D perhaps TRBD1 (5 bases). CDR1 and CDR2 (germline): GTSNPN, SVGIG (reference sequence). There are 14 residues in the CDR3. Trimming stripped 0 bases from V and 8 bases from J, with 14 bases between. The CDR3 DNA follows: TGTGCCTGGAGTGTAACAGGTGGGGTGGACATTCAGTACTTC. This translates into CAWSVTGGVDIQYF.

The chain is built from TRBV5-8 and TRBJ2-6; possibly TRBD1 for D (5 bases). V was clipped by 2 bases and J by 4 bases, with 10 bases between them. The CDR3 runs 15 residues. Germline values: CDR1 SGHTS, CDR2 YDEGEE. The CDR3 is CASSLGVLGANVLTF. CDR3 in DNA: TGTGCCAGCAGCTTAGGGGTCCTCGGGGCCAACGTCCTGACTTTC.

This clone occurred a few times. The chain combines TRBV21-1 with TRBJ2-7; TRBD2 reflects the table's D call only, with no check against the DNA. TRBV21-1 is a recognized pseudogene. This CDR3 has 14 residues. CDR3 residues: CASSKGRETYEQYF. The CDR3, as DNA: TGTGCCAGCAGCAAAGGGCGGGAGACCTACGAGCAGTACTTC.

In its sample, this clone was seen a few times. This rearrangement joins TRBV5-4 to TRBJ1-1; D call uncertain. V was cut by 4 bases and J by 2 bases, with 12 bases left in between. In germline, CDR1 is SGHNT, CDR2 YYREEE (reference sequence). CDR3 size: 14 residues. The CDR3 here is CASSHEGSNTEAFF. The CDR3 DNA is TGTGCCAGCAGCCACGAAGGGAGTAACACTGAAGCTTTCTTT.

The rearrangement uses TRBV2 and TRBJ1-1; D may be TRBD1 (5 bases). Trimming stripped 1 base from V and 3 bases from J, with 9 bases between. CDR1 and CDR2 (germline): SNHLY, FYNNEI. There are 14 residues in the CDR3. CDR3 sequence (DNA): TGTGCCAGCAGTGAAGTTTCAGGGTACACTGAAGCTTTCTTT. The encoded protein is CASSEVSGYTEAFF. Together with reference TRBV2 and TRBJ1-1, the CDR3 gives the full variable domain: EPEVTQTPSHQVTQMGQEVILRCVPISNHLYFYWYRQILGQKVEFLVSFYNNEISEKSEIFDDQFSVERPDGSNFTLKIRSTKLEDSAMYFCASSEVSGYTEAFFGQGTRLTVV.

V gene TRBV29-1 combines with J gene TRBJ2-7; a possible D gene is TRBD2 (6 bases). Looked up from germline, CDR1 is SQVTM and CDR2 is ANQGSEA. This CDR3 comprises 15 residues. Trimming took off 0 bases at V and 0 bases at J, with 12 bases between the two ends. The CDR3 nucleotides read TGCAGCGTTGAAGATTCGGCGGGGATCTCCTACGAGCAGTACTTC. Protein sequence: CSVEDSAGISYEQYF.

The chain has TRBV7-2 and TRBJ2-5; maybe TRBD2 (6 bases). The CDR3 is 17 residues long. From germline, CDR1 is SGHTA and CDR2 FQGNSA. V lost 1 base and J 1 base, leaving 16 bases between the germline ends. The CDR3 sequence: CASSLGSPGSGQETQYF. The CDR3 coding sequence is TGTGCCAGCAGCTTAGGATCCCCGGGTAGCGGCCAAGAGACCCAGTACTTC.

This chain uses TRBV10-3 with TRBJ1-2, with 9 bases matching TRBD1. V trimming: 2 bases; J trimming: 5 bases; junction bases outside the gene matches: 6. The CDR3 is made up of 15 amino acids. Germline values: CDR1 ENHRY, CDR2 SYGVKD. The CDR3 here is CAISETTGTGYGYTF. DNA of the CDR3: TGTGCCATCAGTGAGACAACCGGGACAGGGTATGGCTACACCTTC.

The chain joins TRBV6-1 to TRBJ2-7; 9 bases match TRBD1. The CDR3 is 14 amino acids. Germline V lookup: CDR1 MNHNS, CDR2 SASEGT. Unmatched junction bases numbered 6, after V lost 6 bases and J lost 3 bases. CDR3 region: CASSLRDRDYEQYF. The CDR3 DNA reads TGTGCCAGCAGCCTCCGGGACAGGGACTACGAGCAGTACTTC.

Here the CDR3 reads CASTTNNEQYF. CDR3 in DNA: TGTGCCAGCACCACTAATAACGAGCAGTACTTC. J is TRBJ2-7 and V is TRBV6-6, with unresolved D. V was trimmed by 7 bases and J by 5 bases, leaving 9 bases between them. The CDR3 spans 11 residues. Per the germline V gene, CDR1 is MNHNY and CDR2 is SVGAGI (reference sequence).